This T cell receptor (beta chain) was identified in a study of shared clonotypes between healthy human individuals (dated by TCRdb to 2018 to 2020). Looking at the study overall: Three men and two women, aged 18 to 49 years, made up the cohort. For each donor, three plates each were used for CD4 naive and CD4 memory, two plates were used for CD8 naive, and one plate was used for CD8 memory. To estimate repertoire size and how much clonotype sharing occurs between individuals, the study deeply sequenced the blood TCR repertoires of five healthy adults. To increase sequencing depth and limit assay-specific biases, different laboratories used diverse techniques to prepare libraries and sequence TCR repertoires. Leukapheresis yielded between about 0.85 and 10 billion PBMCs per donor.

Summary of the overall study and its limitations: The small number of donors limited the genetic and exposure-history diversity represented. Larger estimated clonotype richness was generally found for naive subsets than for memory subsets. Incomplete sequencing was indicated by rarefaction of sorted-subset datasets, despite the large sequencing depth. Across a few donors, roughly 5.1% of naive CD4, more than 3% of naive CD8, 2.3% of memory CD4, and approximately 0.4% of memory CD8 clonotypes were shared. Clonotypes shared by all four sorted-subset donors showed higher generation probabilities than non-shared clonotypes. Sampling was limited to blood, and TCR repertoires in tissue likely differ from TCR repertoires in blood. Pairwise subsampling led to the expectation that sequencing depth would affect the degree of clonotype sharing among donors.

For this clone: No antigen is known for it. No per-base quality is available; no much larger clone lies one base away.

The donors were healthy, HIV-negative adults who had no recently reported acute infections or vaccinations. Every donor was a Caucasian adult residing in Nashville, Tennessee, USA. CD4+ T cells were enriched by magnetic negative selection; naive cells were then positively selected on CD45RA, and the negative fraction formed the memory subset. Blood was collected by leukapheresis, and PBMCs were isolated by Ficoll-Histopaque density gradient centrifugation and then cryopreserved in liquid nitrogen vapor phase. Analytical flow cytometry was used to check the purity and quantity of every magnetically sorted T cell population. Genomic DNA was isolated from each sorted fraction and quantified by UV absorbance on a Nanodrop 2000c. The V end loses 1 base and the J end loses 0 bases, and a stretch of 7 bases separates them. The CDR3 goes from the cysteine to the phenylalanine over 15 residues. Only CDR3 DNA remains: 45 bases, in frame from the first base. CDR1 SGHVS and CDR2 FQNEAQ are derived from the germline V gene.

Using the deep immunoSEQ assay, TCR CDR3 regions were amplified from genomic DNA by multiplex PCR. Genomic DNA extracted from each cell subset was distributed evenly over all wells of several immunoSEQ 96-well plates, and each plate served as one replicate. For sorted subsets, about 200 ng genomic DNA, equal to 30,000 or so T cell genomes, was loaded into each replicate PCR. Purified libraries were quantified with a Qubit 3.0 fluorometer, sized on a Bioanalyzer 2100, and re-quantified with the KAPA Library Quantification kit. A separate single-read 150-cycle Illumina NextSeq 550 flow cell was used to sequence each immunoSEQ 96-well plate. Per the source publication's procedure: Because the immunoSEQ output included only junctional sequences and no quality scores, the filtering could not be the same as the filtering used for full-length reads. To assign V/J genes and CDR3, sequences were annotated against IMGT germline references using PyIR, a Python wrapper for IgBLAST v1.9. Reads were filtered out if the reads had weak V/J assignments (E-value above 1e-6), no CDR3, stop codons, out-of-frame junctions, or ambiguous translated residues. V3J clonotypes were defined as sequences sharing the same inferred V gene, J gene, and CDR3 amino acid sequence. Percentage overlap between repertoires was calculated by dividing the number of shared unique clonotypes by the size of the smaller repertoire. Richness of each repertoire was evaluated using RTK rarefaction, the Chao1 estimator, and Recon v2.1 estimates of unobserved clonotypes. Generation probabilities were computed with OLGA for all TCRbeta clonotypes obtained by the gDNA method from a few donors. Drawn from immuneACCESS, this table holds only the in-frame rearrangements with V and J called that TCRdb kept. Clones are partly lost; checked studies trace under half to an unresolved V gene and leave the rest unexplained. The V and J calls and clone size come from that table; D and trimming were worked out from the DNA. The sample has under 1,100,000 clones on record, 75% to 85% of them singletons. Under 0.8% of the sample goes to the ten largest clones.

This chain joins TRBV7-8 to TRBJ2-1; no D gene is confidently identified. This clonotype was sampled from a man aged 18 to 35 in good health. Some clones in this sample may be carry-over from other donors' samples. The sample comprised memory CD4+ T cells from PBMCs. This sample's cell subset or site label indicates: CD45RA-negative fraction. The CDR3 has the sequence CASSLDPSSYNEQFF. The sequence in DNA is TGTGCCAGCAGCTTAGACCCGAGCTCCTACAATGAGCAGTTCTTC. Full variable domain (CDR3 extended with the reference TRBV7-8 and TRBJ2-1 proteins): GAGVSQSPRYKVAKRGQDVALRCDPISGHVSLFWYQQALGQGPEFLTYFQNEAQLDKSGLPSDRFFAERPEGSVSTLKIQRTQQEDSAVYLCASSLDPSSYNEQFFGPGTRLTVL.